These 13 T cell receptor beta chains were sequenced from one sample in a study of OX40 agonist ivuxolimab in advanced cancers. The data were produced by immunoSEQ multiplex PCR, yet TCRdb's version contains in-frame clones alone and is incomplete. There are more than 65,000 clones in the sample; about 86% occur only once, and around 2.3% lies in the top ten. The specimen comprised CD4+ or CD8+ T cells sorted from blood, sampled in a trial of the OX40 agonist ivuxolimab. These receptors were taken from an adult with an advanced solid tumor such as melanoma, head and neck, liver or kidney cancer.

The sample holds a few counts of this clone. The chain is built from TRBV30 and TRBJ1-1; D remains ambiguous. V was cut by 0 bases and J by 2 bases, with 1 base left in between. CDR1 GTSNPN and CDR2 SVGIG come from the germline V gene (reference sequence). The CDR3 length is 11 residues. The CDR3 DNA follows: TGTGCCTGGAGTGTTAACACTGAAGCTTTCTTT. Protein sequence: CAWSVNTEAFF.

J is TRBJ2-7 and V is TRBV19, with D perhaps matching TRBD2 (6 bases). CDR1 and CDR2 (germline): LNHDA, SQIVND (reference sequence). V was cut by 5 bases and J by 0 bases, with 17 bases left in between. The CDR3 consists of 16 residues. This chain's CDR3 is CASSPLGGPRSYEQYF. The DNA of the CDR3 is TGTGCCAGTAGTCCTCTCGGAGGGCCACGCTCCTACGAGCAGTACTTC.

The CDR3 nucleotides read TGTGCCACCAGGGAATCGGCCTACGAGCAGTACTTC. It is translated as CATRESAYEQYF. The rearrangement links TRBV6-6 to TRBJ2-7, with a weak D call TRBD1 (5 bases). Trimming took 10 bases from V and 2 from J, leaving 12 bases between them. Per the germline V gene, CDR1 is MNHNY and CDR2 is SVGAGI (reference sequence). The length of the CDR3 is 12 residues.

This sequence joins TRBV4-1 and TRBJ1-1; D gene unclear. Trimming removed 4 bases from V and 1 base from J, with 13 bases in between. Germline lookup yields CDR1 MGHRA and CDR2 YSYEKL. The CDR3 runs to 15 residues. Here the CDR3 DNA reads TGCGCCAGCAGCCCTATTTCCCCACCGAACACTGAAGCTTTCTTT. As protein: CASSPISPPNTEAFF.

The V call is TRBV18, the J call TRBJ2-5; TRBD2 is a possible D gene (6 bases). The CDR3 totals 13 residues. The V end was cut by 6 bases, the J end by 1 base, with 9 bases between. Germline CDR1 KGHSH, CDR2 LQKENI. CDR3 nucleotides: TGTGCCAGCTCCCCTAGCGTCCAAGAGACCCAGTACTTC. This gives the protein CASSPSVQETQYF.

This chain uses TRBV25-1 with TRBJ2-2, with 8 positions matching TRBD1. Germline V CDR1 and CDR2: MGHDK, SYGVNS. The CDR3 consists of 16 residues. V lost 4 bases, J lost 4 bases, and 8 bases stayed unmatched. CDR3 protein: CASSGNRDRITGELFF. The CDR3 bases are TGTGCCAGCAGTGGTAACAGGGACAGGATCACCGGGGAGCTGTTTTTT. Together with reference TRBV25-1 and TRBJ2-2, the CDR3 gives the full variable domain: EADIYQTPRYLVIGTGKKITLECSQTMGHDKMYWYQQDPGMELHLIHYSYGVNSTEKGDLSSESTVSRIRTEHFPLTLESARPSHTSQYLCASSGNRDRITGELFFGEGSRLTVL.

The V and J genes are TRBV25-1 and TRBJ1-1; D is possibly TRBD1 (5 bases). The CDR3 is made up of 13 amino acids. Germline CDR1 and CDR2: MGHDK and SYGVNS. Trimming removed 9 bases from V and 5 bases from J, with 16 bases in between. The CDR3 loop reads CASQWGGRTEAFF. DNA of the CDR3: TGTGCCAGTCAATGGGGGGGAAGAACTGAAGCTTTCTTT. Supplemented by reference TRBV25-1 and TRBJ1-1, the full variable domain reads EADIYQTPRYLVIGTGKKITLECSQTMGHDKMYWYQQDPGMELHLIHYSYGVNSTEKGDLSSESTVSRIRTEHFPLTLESARPSHTSQYLCASQWGGRTEAFFGQGTRLTVV.

The chain links TRBV19 to TRBJ2-1; 8 nucleotides line up with TRBD2. This CDR3 is 14 amino acids long. V lost 10 bases to trimming and J lost 7 bases; unmatched junction nucleotides: 12. In germline, CDR1 is LNHDA, CDR2 SQIVND (reference sequence). The CDR3 region is CATRPGGARNEQFF. In nucleotides, the CDR3 is TGTGCCACCAGACCCGGGGGGGCGAGGAATGAGCAGTTCTTC. The variable domain in full, completed from reference TRBV19 and TRBJ2-1, reads DGGITQSPKYLFRKEGQNVTLSCEQNLNHDAMYWYRQDPGQGLRLIYYSQIVNDFQKGDIAEGYSVSREKKESFPLTVTSAQKNPTAFYLCATRPGGARNEQFFGPGTRLTVL.

The chain employs TRBV6-5 and TRBJ1-6; D gene ambiguous. V lost 7 bases and J 7 bases, leaving 8 bases between the germline ends. Looked up from germline, CDR1 is MNHEY and CDR2 is SVGAGI. The CDR3 covers 12 residues. The CDR3 reads CASTLRNSPLHF. For the CDR3, the DNA is TGTGCCAGCACCCTCAGGAATTCACCCCTCCACTTT.

V is TRBV4-2 and J is TRBJ1-2; 7 positions agree with TRBD1. The germline CDR1 and CDR2 sequences are LGHNA and YNFKEQ. The CDR3 is 18 amino acids. V lost 0 bases to trimming and J lost 4 bases; unmatched junction nucleotides: 14. CDR3 nucleotide sequence: TGTGCCAGCAGCCAAGACCCAGGGGGGGACCCTTTAGGCTATGGCTACACCTTC. Residues: CASSQDPGGDPLGYGYTF.

CDR3 coding DNA: TGTGCCAGCAGCTCAGGAGCGGGGTTCAAAAACAATGAGCAGTTCTTC. Its protein is CASSSGAGFKNNEQFF. The gene calls are TRBV11-3 and TRBJ2-1, with 7 bases aligning to TRBD2. The junction had 11 bases not matched to a gene; V was cut back by 4 bases and J by 5 bases. CDR1 and CDR2 from the germline V gene are SGHNT and YENEEA. This CDR3 region has 16 residues.

The rearrangement uses TRBV7-6 and TRBJ2-1; maybe TRBD2 (6 bases). The V and J ends lost 4 bases and 9 bases respectively, with 19 bases between them. In germline, CDR1 is SGHVS, CDR2 FNYEAQ. This CDR3 comprises 15 residues. Here the CDR3 DNA reads TGTGCCAGCAGCTACCCCCGGGGTAGCGGTGGTGAGCAGTTCTTC. Translated, it gives CASSYPRGSGGEQFF.

This rearrangement joins TRBV30 to TRBJ1-5; maybe TRBD1 (5 bases). The CDR3 contains 13 residues. V was clipped by 7 bases and J by 4 bases, with 14 bases between them. From germline, CDR1 is GTSNPN and CDR2 SVGIG (reference sequence). In nucleotides, the CDR3 is TGTGCCTTGGCGGGTGGGGGGAATCAGCCCCAGCATTTT. It codes for CALAGGGNQPQHF.